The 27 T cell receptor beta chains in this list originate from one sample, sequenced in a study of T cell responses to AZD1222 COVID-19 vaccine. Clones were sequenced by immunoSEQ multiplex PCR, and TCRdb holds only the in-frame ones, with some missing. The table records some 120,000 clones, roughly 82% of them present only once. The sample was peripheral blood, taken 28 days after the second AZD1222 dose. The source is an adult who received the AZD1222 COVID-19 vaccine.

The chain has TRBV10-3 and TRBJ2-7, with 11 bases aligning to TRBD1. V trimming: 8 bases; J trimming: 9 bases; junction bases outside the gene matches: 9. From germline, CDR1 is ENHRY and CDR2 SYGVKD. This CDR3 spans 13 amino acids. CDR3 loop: CAISGQGEGRQYF. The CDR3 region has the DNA TGTGCCATCTCGGGACAGGGGGAAGGTAGGCAGTACTTC.

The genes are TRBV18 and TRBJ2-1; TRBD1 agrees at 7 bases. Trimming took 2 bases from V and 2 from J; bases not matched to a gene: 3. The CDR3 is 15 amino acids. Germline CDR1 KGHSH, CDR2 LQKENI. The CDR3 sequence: CASSPNQGAYNEQFF. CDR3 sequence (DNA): TGTGCCAGCTCACCAAACCAGGGGGCCTACAATGAGCAGTTCTTC.

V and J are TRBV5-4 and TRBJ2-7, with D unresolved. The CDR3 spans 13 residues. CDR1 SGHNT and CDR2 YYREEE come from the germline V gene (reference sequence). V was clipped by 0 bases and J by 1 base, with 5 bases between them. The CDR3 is CASSLDMSYEQYF. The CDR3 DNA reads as TGTGCCAGCAGCTTGGACATGTCCTACGAGCAGTACTTC.

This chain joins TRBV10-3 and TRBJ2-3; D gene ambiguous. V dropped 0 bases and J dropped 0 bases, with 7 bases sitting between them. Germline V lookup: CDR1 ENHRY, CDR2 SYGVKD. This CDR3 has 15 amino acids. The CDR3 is CAISESGMSTDTQYF. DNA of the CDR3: TGTGCCATCAGTGAGTCAGGAATGAGCACAGATACGCAGTATTTT.

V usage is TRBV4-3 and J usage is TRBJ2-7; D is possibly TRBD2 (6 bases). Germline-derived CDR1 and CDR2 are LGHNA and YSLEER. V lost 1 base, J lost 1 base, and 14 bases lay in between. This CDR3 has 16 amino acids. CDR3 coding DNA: TGCGCCAGCAGCCAAGGCCTGGGGGGAATGTCCTACGAGCAGTACTTC. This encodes CASSQGLGGMSYEQYF.

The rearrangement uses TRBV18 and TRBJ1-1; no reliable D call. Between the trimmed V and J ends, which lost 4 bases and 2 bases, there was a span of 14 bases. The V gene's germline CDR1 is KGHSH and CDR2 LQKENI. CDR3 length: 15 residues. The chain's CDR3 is CASSQGAGFNTEAFF. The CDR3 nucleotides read TGTGCCAGCTCACAGGGCGCGGGGTTCAACACTGAAGCTTTCTTT.

CDR3 in amino acids: CASSNDRGSEQYF. In DNA form, the CDR3 reads TGTGCCAGTAGTAACGACAGGGGATCCGAGCAGTACTTC. The chain is built from TRBV19 and TRBJ2-7; 8 positions agree with TRBD1. The CDR3 length is 13 residues. CDR1 and CDR2 from the germline V gene are LNHDA and SQIVND (reference sequence). With 4 bases clipped from V and 6 bases from J, the junction kept 5 bases outside the gene matches.

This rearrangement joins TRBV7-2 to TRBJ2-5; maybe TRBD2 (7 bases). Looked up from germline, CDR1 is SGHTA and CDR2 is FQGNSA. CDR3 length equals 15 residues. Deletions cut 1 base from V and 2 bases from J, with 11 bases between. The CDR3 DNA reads TGTGCCAGCAGCTTAGACGGGGGGCCACAAGAGACCCAGTACTTC. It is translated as CASSLDGGPQETQYF.

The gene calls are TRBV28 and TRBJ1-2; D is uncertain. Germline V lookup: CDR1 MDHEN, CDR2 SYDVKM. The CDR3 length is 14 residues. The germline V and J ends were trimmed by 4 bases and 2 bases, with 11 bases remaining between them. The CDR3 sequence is CASSSGTKNYGYTF. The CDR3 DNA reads TGTGCCAGCAGTTCGGGTACAAAAAACTATGGCTACACCTTC.

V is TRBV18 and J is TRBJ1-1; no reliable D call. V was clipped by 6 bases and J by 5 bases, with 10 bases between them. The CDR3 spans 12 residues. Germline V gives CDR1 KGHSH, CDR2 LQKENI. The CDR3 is CASSPQDTEAFF. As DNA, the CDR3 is TGTGCCAGCTCCCCCCAGGATACTGAAGCTTTCTTT.

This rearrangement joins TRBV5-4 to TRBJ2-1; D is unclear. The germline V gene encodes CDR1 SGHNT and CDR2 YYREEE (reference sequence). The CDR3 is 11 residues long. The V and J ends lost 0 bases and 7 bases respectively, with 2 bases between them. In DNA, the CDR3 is TGTGCCAGCAGCTTGGGTAATGAGCAGTTCTTC. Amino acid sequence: CASSLGNEQFF.

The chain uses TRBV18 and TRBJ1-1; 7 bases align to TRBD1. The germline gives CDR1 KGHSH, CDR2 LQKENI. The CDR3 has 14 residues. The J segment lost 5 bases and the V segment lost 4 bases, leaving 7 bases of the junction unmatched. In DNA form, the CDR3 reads TGTGCCAGCTCACTGACAGGGAAGGATACTGAAGCTTTCTTT. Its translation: CASSLTGKDTEAFF.

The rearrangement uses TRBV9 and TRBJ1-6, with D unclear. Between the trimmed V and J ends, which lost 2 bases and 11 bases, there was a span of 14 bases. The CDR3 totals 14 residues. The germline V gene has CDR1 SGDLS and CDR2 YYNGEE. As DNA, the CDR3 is TGTGCCAGCAGCGTTCAGGACCTTGAGGCACCCCTCCACTTT. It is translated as CASSVQDLEAPLHF.

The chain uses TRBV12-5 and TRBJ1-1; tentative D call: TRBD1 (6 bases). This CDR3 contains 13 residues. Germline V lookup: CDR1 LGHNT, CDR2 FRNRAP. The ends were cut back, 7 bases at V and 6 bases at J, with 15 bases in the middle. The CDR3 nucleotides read TGTGCTAGTGCCCGCAGGGGTACCGCTGAAGCTTTCTTT. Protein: CASARRGTAEAFF.

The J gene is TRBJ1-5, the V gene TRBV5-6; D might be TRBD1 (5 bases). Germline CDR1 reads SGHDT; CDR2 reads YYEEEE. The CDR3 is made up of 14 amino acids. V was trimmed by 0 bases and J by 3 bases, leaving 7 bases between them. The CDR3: CASSLAGNNQPQHF. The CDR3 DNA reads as TGTGCCAGCAGCTTGGCAGGGAACAATCAGCCCCAGCATTTT.

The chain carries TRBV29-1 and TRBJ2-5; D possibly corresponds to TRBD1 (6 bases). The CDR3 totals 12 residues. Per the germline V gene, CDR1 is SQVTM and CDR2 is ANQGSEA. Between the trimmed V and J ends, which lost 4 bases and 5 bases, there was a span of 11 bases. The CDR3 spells CSVVQGVETQYF. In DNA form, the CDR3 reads TGCAGCGTTGTACAGGGTGTTGAGACCCAGTACTTC.

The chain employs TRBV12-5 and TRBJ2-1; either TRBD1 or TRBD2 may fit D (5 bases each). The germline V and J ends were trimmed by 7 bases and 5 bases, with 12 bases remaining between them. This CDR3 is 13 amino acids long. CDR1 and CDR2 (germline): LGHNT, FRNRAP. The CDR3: CASATRDDNEQFF. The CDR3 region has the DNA TGTGCTAGTGCCACCCGGGACGACAATGAGCAGTTCTTC.

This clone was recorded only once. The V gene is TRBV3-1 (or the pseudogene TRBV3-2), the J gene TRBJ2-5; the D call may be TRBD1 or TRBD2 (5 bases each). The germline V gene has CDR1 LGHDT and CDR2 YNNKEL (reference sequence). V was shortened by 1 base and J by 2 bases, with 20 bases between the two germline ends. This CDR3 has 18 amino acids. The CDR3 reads CASSQGGAGRASQETQYF. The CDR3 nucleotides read TGTGCCAGCAGCCAAGGAGGGGCCGGCAGGGCCTCACAAGAGACCCAGTACTTC.

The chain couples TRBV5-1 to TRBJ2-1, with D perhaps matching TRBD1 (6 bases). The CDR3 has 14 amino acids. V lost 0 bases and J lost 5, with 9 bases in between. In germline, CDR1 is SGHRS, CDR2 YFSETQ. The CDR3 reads CASSLGRTDNEQFF. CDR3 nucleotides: TGCGCCAGCAGCTTGGGACGGACAGACAATGAGCAGTTCTTC.

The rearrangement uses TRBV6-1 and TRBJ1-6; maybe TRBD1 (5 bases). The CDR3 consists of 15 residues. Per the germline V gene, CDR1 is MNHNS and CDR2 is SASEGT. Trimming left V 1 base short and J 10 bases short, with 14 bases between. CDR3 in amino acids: CASSEVEGDLSPLHF. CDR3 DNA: TGTGCCAGCAGTGAAGTCGAAGGGGACCTGTCACCCCTCCACTTT.

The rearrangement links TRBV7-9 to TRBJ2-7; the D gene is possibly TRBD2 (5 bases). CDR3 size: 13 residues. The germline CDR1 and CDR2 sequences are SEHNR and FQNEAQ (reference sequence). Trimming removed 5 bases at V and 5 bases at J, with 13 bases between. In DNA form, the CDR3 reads TGTGCCAGCAGCCTCACGAAGAGGGACGAGCAGTACTTC. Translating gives CASSLTKRDEQYF.

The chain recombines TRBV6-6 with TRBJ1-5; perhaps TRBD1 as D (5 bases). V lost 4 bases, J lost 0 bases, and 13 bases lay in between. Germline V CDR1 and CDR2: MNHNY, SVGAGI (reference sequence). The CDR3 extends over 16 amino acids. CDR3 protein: CASSLETDYSNQPQHF. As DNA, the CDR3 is TGTGCCAGCAGTTTAGAGACAGATTATAGCAATCAGCCCCAGCATTTT.

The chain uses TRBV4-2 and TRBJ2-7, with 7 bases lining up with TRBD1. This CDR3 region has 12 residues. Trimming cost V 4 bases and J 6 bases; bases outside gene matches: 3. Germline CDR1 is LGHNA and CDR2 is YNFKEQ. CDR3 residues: CASSLYRGEQYF. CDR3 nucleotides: TGTGCCAGCAGCCTTTACAGGGGCGAGCAGTACTTC.

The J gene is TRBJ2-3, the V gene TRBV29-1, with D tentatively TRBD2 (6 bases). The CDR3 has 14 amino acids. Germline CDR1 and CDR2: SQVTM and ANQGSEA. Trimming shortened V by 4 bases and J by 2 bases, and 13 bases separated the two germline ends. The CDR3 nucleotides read TGCAGCGTTGTGGGGGGAACCTACACAGATACGCAGTATTTT. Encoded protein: CSVVGGTYTDTQYF.

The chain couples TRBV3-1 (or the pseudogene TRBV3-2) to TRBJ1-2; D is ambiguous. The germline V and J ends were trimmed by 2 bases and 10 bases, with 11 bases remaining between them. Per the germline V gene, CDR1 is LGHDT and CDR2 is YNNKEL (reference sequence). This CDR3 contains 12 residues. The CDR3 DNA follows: TGTGCCAGCAGCCAACCAGCCGGGGTCTACACCTTC. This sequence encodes CASSQPAGVYTF.

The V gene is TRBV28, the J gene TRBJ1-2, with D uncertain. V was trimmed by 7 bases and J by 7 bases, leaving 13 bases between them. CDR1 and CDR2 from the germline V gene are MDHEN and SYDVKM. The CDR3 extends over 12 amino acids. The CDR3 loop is CASKGALSGYTF. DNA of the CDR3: TGTGCCAGCAAGGGAGCCCTCTCTGGCTACACCTTC.

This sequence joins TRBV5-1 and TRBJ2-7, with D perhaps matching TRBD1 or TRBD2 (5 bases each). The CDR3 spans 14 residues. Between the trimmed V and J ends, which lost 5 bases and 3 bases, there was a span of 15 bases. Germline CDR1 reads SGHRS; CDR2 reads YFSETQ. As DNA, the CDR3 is TGCGCCAGCAGGCCGGGACCCGAACTCTACGAGCAGTACTTC. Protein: CASRPGPELYEQYF. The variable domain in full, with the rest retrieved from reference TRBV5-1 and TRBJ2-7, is KAGVTQTPRYLIKTRGQQVTLSCSPISGHRSVSWYQQTPGQGLQFLFEYFSETQRNKGNFPGRFSGRQFSNSRSEMNVSTLELGDSALYLCASRPGPELYEQYFGPGTRLTVT.